The 26 T cell receptor beta chains reported below all come from one sample, sequenced in a study of T cells expressing NK-cell markers. TCRdb re-called the 5' RACE reads and catalogs CDR3 proteins one per entry, DNA excluded. Recorded for this sample: 350,000 to 400,000 distinct CDR3 sequences. Sequencing was done on a sample of blood T cells: a sorted CD56 or NKG2C T cell subset, CD4+ or CD8+ T cells, or bulk PBMC T cells (not recorded which). The receptors shown here come from a woman between 45 and 60 years old in good health.

This sequence joins TRBV18 and TRBJ2-3. Germline values: CDR1 KGHSH, CDR2 LQKENI. CDR3 size: 15 residues. CDR3 residues: CASSSLIRVDDTQYF.

This chain connects TRBV29-1 to TRBJ2-1; TCRdb's D gene call, TRBD2, goes unchecked for lack of DNA. CDR3 length equals 13 residues. Germline V lookup: CDR1 SQVTM, CDR2 ANQGSEA. CDR3: CSVEGTTNNEQFF.

The genes are TRBV29-1 and TRBJ2-1; TCRdb's assignment of TRBD2 cannot be checked, as there is no DNA. Germline V gives CDR1 SQVTM, CDR2 ANQGSEA. The CDR3 sequence is 14 residues long. The chain's CDR3 is CSVTGLAEHNEQFF.

The J gene is TRBJ2-3, the V gene TRBV5-6; lacking DNA, the TRBD1 call made by TCRdb goes unchecked. The CDR3 loop spans 15 amino acids. Germline V gene lookup returns CDR1 SGHDT and CDR2 YYEEEE. The CDR3 loop reads CASSLRPDGADTQYF.

The V and J genes are TRBV6-2 or TRBV6-3 and TRBJ2-7. The CDR3 runs to 12 residues. The V gene's germline CDR1 is MNHEY and CDR2 SVGEGT. The CDR3 region is CASSEGAYEQYF.

V usage is TRBV10-3 and J usage is TRBJ2-3. The germline CDR1 and CDR2 sequences are ENHRY and SYGVKD. There are 12 residues in the CDR3. The CDR3 sequence: CAISGITDTQYF.

CDR3: CASSRGQGRETQYF. The chain has TRBV3-1 and TRBJ2-5; no DNA is available, so the TRBD1 call from TCRdb remains unchecked. Germline V lookup: CDR1 LGHDT, CDR2 YNNKEL (reference sequence). The CDR3 extends over 14 amino acids.

The chain carries TRBV5-1 and TRBJ2-1; the TCRdb call, TRBD2, lacks DNA for checking. Germline CDR1 is SGHRS and CDR2 is YFSETQ. There are 14 residues in the CDR3. The chain's CDR3 is CASSAGLGFNEQFF.

This chain's CDR3 is CASSQVGLGLNEQFF. The rearrangement links TRBV4-1 to TRBJ2-1; TCRdb returns TRBD2, unconfirmable since there is no DNA. There are 15 residues in the CDR3. Germline CDR1 MGHRA, CDR2 YSYEKL.

This chain uses TRBV20-1 with TRBJ1-1. The CDR3 loop spans 13 amino acids. Germline V gives CDR1 DFQATT, CDR2 SNEGSKA (reference sequence). CDR3 sequence reads: CSAMKQIPQEAFF.

The V gene is TRBV3-1, the J gene TRBJ2-2. Germline CDR1 and CDR2: LGHDT and YNNKEL (reference sequence). The CDR3 has 12 amino acids. The CDR3 loop is CASSPKKMELFF.

The gene calls are TRBV7-9 and TRBJ1-1; TCRdb names TRBD1, which stays unverified in the absence of DNA. The CDR3 contains 16 residues. The germline V gene has CDR1 SEHNR and CDR2 FQNEAQ (reference sequence). The CDR3 is CASSSPGQGGNTEAFF.

The chain joins TRBV5-1 to TRBJ1-2; TCRdb's D gene call, TRBD1, goes unchecked for lack of DNA. The length of the CDR3 is 14 residues. From germline, CDR1 is SGHRS and CDR2 YFSETQ. This CDR3 is CASSSTGKADGYTF.

The chain links TRBV4-1 to TRBJ2-2. In germline, CDR1 is MGHRA, CDR2 YSYEKL. The CDR3 length is 13 residues. This chain's CDR3 is CASSQGLPGELFF.

The genes are TRBV4-1 and TRBJ2-5; absent DNA, TCRdb's TRBD1 call cannot be checked. The V gene's germline CDR1 is MGHRA and CDR2 YSYEKL. The CDR3 runs 17 residues. CDR3 sequence reads: CASSQDRPRGRIETQYF.

V and J are TRBV3-1 and TRBJ2-1; the TCRdb call, TRBD1, lacks DNA for checking. Germline assignment: CDR1 LGHDT and CDR2 YNNKEL (reference sequence). The length of the CDR3 is 13 residues. CDR3: CASSRTAPNEQFF.

The chain recombines TRBV12-1 with TRBJ2-7. TRBV12-1 is given as a pseudogene. The CDR3 consists of 13 residues. CDR3: CASSFAKEDEQYF.

V gene TRBV11-2 combines with J gene TRBJ2-3; TCRdb indicates TRBD1, and absent DNA this call remains unverified. The CDR3 loop spans 14 amino acids. Germline values: CDR1 SGHAT, CDR2 FQNNGV. The CDR3 spells CASSQDRGRDTQYF.

The chain carries TRBV5-6 and TRBJ2-7; TCRdb reports TRBD2, a call that lacks DNA to check it against. The CDR3 spans 14 residues. CDR1 is SGHDT and CDR2 is YYEEEE in the germline V gene. CDR3 amino acids: CASSVWGLIYEQYF. The full variable domain, in which reference TRBV5-6 and TRBJ2-7 provide the parts outside the CDR3, is DAGVTQSPTHLIKTRGQQVTLRCSPKSGHDTVSWYQQALGQGPQFIFQYYEEEERQRGNFPDRFSGHQFPNYSSELNVNALLLGDSALYLCASSVWGLIYEQYFGPGTRLTVT.

The CDR3: CASSYELALDEQFF. The V gene is TRBV5-1, the J gene TRBJ2-1; there is no DNA to check the TCRdb D call of TRBD2. This CDR3 comprises 14 residues. Germline CDR1 and CDR2: SGHRS and YFSETQ.

The CDR3 loop is CASIRTSWGSYNEQFF. This chain links TRBV5-8 with TRBJ2-1; TCRdb gives TRBD2 as the D gene, but with no DNA this cannot be confirmed. Germline values: CDR1 SGHTS, CDR2 YDEGEE. The CDR3 extends over 16 amino acids.

The chain carries TRBV11-3 and TRBJ2-1; TCRdb selects TRBD1, and the lack of DNA leaves this call unchecked. This CDR3 has 17 amino acids. Germline values: CDR1 SGHNT, CDR2 YENEEA. The CDR3 region is CASSLEVGVYRGNEQFF.

The chain uses TRBV13 and TRBJ2-1; TCRdb calls TRBD1, which cannot be checked without DNA. Germline CDR1 and CDR2: PRHDT and FYEKMQ (reference sequence). The CDR3 contains 14 residues. This CDR3 is CASRSAPERDEQFF.

The chain recombines TRBV3-1 with TRBJ2-7. This CDR3 region has 15 residues. Germline V lookup: CDR1 LGHDT, CDR2 YNNKEL (reference sequence). The CDR3 spells CASSHPFDNVYEQYF.

This chain joins TRBV12-3 or TRBV12-4 and TRBJ2-5; absent DNA, TCRdb's TRBD2 call cannot be checked. The CDR3 sequence is 17 residues long. CDR3 in amino acids: CASSSGGTSGEGKTQYF.

This chain uses TRBV6-1 with TRBJ2-7; TCRdb proposes TRBD1, but this gene call is untestable without DNA. CDR1 MNHNS and CDR2 SASEGT come from the germline V gene. This CDR3 contains 13 residues. The CDR3 reads CASSVRRGSEQYF.